The 2 T cell receptor beta chains below all came from one sample that was sequenced in a study of T-cell memory formation after mild COVID-19. MiXCR, applied by TCRdb to the 5' RACE reads, yields one record per CDR3 protein. The data contain around 530,000 distinct CDR3 sequences, about 20% of them singletons. The sample taken for sequencing was PBMCs or a T cell subset sorted from them (not recorded which). Receptors were obtained from an adult woman who had mild COVID-19 (a few samples of this study predate the infection). Cell type and time point are not known.

This clonotype came up a few times. The chain links TRBV14 to TRBJ2-1, with D hard to call. This CDR3 has 15 residues. Germline V lookup: CDR1 SGHDN, CDR2 FVKESK. Trimming removed 0 bases at V and 5 bases at J, with 11 bases between. The CDR3 sequence: CASSQDFNWDNEQFF. The CDR3 coding sequence is TGTGCCAGCAGCCAAGATTTTAATTGGGACAATGAGCAGTTCTTC.

The rearrangement joins TRBV5-1 to TRBJ1-2; D is unclear. Trimming shortened V by 0 bases and J by 5 bases, and 11 bases separated the two germline ends. CDR1 is SGHRS, CDR2 YFSETQ, per germline. This CDR3 has 14 amino acids. For the CDR3, the DNA is TGCGCCAGCAGCTTGGCGTCCGCAACGTATGGCTACACCTTC. It is translated as CASSLASATYGYTF.